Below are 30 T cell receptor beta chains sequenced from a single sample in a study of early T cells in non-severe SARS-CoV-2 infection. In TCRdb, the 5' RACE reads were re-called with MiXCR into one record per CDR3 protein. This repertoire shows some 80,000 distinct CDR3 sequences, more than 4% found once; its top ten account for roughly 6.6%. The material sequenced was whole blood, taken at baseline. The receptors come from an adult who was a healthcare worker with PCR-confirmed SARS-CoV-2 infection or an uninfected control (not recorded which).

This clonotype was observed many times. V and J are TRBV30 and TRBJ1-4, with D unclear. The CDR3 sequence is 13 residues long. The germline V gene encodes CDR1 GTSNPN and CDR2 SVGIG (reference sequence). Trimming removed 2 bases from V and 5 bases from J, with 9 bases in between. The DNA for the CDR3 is TGTGCCTGGAGTATTAGTGAAAATGAAAAACTGTTTTTT. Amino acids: CAWSISENEKLFF.

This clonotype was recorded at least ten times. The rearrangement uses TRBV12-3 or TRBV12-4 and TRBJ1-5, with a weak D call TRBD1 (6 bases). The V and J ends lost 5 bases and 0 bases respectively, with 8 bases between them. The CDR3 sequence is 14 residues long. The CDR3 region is CASSLGASNQPQHF. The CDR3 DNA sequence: TGTGCCAGCAGTCTGGGGGCTAGCAATCAGCCCCAGCATTTT.

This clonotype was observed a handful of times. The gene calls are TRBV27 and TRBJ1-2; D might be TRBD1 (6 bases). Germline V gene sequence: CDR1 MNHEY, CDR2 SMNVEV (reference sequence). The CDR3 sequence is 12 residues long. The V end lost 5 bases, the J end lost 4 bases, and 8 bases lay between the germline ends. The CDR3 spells CASSAQGYGYTF. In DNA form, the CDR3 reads TGTGCCAGCAGTGCACAGGGCTATGGCTACACCTTC.

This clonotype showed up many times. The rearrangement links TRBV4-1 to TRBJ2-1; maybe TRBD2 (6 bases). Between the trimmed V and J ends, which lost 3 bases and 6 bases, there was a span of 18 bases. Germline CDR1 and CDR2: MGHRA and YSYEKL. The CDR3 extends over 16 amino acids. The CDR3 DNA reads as TGCGCCAGCAGCCAGGACTTCTACGGGAGTATCAATGAGCAGTTCTTC. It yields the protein CASSQDFYGSINEQFF.

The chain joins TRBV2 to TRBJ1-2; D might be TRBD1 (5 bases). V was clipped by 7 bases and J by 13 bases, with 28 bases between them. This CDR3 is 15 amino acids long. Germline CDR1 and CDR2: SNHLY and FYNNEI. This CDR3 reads CASTFLGPGNPFFTF. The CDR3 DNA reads TGTGCCAGCACCTTCCTAGGGCCAGGGAACCCCTTCTTCACCTTC.

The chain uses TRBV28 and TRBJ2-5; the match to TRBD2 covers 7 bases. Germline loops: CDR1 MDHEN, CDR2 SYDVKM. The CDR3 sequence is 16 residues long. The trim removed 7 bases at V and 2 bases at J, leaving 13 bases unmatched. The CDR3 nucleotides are TGTGCCAGCACCAATCCGGGCGGGAGTGAGCAAGAGACCCAGTACTTC. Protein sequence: CASTNPGGSEQETQYF.

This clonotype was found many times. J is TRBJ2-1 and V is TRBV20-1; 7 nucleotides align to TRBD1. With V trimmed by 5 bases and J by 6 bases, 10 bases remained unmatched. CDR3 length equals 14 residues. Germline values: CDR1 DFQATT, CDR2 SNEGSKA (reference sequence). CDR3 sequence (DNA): TGCAGTGCTTTGACAGGGTTCTATTTCAATGAGCAGTTCTTC. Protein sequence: CSALTGFYFNEQFF.

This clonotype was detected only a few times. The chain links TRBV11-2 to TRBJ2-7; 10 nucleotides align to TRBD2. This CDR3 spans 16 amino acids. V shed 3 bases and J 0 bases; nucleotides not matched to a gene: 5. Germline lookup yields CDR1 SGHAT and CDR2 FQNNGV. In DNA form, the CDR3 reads TGTGCCAGCAGCTTCGGACTAGCGGCCGGCTCCTACGAGCAGTACTTC. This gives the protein CASSFGLAAGSYEQYF. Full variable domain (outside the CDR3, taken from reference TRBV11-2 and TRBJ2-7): EAGVAQSPRYKIIEKRQSVAFWCNPISGHATLYWYQQILGQGPKLLIQFQNNGVVDDSQLPKDRFSAERLKGVDSTLKIQPAKLEDSAVYLCASSFGLAAGSYEQYFGPGTRLTVT.

In DNA, the CDR3 is TGTGCCAGCAGTTTTCTGAACACTGAAGCTTTCTTT. Its protein is CASSFLNTEAFF. The V call is TRBV12-3 or TRBV12-4, the J call TRBJ1-1; D is undetermined. V was clipped by 3 bases and J by 0 bases, with 2 bases between them. The CDR3 consists of 12 residues.

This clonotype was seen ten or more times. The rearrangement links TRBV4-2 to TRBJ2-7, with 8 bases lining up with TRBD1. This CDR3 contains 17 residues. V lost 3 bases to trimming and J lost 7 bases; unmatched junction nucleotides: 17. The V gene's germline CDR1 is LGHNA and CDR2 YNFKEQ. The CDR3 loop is CASSQEGTGVTGGEQYF. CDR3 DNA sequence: TGTGCCAGCAGCCAGGAGGGGACAGGAGTCACCGGGGGAGAGCAGTACTTC.

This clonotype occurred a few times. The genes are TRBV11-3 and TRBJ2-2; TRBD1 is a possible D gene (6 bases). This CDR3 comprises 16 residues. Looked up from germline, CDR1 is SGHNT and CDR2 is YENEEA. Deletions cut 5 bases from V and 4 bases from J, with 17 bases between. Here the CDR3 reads CASSPTGTRTTGELFF. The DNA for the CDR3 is TGTGCCAGCAGCCCAACCGGGACAAGGACCACCGGGGAGCTGTTTTTT.

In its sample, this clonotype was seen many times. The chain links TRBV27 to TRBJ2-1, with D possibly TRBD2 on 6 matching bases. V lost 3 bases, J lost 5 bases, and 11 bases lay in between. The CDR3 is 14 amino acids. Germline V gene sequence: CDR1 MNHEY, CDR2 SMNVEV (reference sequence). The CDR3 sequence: CASSFLLADNEQFF. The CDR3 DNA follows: TGTGCCAGCAGTTTTCTATTAGCGGACAATGAGCAGTTCTTC.

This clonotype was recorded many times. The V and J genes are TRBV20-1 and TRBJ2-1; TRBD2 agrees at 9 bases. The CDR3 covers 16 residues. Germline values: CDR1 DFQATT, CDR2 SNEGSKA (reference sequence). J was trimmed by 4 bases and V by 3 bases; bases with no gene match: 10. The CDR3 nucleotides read TGCAGTGCTAGCGCCTCGGGTAGCGGGAGTTACAATGAGCAGTTCTTC. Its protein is CSASASGSGSYNEQFF.

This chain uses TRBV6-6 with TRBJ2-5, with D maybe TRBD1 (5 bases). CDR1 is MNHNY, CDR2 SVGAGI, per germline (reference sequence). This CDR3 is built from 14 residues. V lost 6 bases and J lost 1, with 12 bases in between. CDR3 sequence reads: CASRPMTVQETQYF. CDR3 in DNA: TGTGCCAGCAGACCTATGACAGTCCAAGAGACCCAGTACTTC.

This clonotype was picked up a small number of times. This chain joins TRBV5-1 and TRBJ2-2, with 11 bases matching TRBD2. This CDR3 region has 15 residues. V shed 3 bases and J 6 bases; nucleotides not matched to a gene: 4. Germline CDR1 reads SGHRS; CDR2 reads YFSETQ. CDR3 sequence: CASSWGLAAAGELFF. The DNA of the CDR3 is TGCGCCAGCAGCTGGGGACTAGCGGCAGCCGGGGAGCTGTTTTTT.

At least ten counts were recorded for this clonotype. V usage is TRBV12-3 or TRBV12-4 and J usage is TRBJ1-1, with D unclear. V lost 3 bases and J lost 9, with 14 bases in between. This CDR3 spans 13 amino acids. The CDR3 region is CASSFTAGVQAFF. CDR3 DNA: TGTGCCAGCAGTTTCACCGCGGGAGTACAAGCTTTCTTT.

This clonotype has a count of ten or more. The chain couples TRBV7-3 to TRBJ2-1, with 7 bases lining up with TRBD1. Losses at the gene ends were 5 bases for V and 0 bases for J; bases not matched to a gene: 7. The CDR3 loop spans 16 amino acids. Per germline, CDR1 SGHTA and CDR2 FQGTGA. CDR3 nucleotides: TGTGCCAGCAGCGGCGGACAGGCGAGCTCCTACAATGAGCAGTTCTTC. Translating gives CASSGGQASSYNEQFF.

The DNA of the CDR3 is TGTGCCAGCAGTTTACGCGGGAGTAACTACAATGAGCAGTTCTTC. Its protein product is CASSLRGSNYNEQFF. This chain connects TRBV27 to TRBJ2-1; 7 positions agree with TRBD2. CDR3 size: 15 residues. CDR1 is MNHEY, CDR2 SMNVEV, per germline (reference sequence). V lost 2 bases to trimming and J lost 3 bases; unmatched junction nucleotides: 4.

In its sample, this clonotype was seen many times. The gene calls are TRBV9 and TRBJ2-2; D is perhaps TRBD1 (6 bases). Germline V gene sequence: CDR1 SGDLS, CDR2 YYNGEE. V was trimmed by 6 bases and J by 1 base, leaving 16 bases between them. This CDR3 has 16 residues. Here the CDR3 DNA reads TGTGCCAGCACCAAAAGAGGGGGAGTGAACACCGGGGAGCTGTTTTTT. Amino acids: CASTKRGGVNTGELFF.

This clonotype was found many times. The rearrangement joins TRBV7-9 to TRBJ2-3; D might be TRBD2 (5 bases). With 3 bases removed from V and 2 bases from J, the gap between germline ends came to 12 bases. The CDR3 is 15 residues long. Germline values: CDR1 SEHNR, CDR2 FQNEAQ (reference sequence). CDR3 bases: TGTGCCAGCAGCTTCGGACTGACAATCACAGATACGCAGTATTTT. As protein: CASSFGLTITDTQYF.

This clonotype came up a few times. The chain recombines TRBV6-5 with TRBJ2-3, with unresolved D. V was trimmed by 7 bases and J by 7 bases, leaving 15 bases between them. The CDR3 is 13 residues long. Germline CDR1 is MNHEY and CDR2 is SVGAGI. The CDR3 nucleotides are TGTGCCAGCAACCTACAATTCGGCCATACGCAGTATTTT. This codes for CASNLQFGHTQYF.

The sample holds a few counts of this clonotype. CDR3 nucleotide sequence: TGTGCCAGCCCTATCACGGGACTTATTGCCTACGAGCAGTACTTC. Amino acid sequence: CASPITGLIAYEQYF. This chain connects TRBV11-3 to TRBJ2-7; weak D call: TRBD2 (6 bases). The germline V gene encodes CDR1 SGHNT and CDR2 YENEEA. V was pared by 8 bases and J by 2 bases, with 19 bases between. The CDR3 has 15 amino acids.

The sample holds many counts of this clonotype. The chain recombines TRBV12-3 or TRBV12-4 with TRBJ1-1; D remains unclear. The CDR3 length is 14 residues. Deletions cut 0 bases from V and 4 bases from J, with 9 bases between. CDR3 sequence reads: CASSLARGITEAFF. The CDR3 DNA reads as TGTGCCAGCAGTTTAGCTCGAGGGATCACTGAAGCTTTCTTT.

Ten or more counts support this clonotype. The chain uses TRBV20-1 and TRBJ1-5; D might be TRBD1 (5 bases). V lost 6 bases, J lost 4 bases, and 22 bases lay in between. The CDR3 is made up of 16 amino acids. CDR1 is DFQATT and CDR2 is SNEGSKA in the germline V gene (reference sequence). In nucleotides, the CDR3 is TGCAGTGCCTGGGACGGATCTTCGACCCCTAATCAGCCCCAGCATTTT. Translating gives CSAWDGSSTPNQPQHF.

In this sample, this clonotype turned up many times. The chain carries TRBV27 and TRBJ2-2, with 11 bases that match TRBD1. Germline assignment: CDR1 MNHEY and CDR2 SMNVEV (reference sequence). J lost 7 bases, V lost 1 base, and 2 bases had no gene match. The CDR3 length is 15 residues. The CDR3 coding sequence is TGTGCCAGCAGTTTATGGACAGGGGGCGGCGGGGAGCTGTTTTTT. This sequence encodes CASSLWTGGGGELFF.

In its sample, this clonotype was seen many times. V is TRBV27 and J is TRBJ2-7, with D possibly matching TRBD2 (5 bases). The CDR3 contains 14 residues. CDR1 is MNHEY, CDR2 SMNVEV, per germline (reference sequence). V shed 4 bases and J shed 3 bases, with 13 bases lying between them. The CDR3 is CASSSGLIYYEQYF. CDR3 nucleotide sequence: TGTGCCAGCAGTTCTGGACTGATTTACTACGAGCAGTACTTC.

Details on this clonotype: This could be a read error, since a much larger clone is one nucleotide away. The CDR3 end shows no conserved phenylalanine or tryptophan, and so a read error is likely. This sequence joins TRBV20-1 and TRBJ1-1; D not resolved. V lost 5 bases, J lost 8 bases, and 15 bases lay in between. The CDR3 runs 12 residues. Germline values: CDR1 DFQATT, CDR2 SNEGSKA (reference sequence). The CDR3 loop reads CSASRELTEAFS. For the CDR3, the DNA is TGCAGTGCTTCGCGGGAATTGACAGAAGCTTTCTCT.

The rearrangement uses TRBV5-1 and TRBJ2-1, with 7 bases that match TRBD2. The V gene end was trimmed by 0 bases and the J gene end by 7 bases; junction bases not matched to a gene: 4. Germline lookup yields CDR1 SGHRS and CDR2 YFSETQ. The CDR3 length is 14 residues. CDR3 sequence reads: CASSLDGRSNEQFF. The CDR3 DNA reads TGCGCCAGCAGCTTGGACGGGAGGAGTAATGAGCAGTTCTTC.

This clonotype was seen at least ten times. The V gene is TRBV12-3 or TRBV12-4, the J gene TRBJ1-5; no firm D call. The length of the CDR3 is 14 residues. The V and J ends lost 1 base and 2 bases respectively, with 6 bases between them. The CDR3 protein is CASSLGVGNQPQHF. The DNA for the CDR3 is TGTGCCAGCAGTTTAGGTGTTGGCAATCAGCCCCAGCATTTT.

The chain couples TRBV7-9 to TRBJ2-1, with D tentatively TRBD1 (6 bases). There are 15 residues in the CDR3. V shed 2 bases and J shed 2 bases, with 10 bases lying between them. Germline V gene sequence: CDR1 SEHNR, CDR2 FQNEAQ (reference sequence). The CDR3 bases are TGTGCCAGCAGCTTACACCAGGGGACCTACAATGAGCAGTTCTTC. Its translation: CASSLHQGTYNEQFF.